These 6 T cell receptor beta chains were sequenced from one sample in a study of blood T cell repertoires in COVID-19 (dated by TCRdb to the early 2020s). Library creation used the immunoSEQ multiplex PCR assay. TCRdb re-hosts the immuneACCESS table, in-frame sequences only. Its copies lack some clones; in the studies checked, an unresolved V gene accounts for under half of them, and the cause for the rest is not known. The sample contains tens of thousands of clones, about nine tenths of them found a single time. The top ten clonotypes cover just over 2.5% of the sample. The material sequenced was peripheral blood. All receptors derive from a human donor in a cohort sampled during active COVID-19.

V usage is TRBV30 and J usage is TRBJ1-1, with D uncertain. V was trimmed by 3 bases and J by 1 base, leaving 12 bases between them. The V gene's germline CDR1 is GTSNPN and CDR2 SVGIG (reference sequence). CDR3 length: 14 residues. The CDR3: CAWRPQVPNTEAFF. DNA for the CDR3: TGTGCCTGGAGACCTCAGGTTCCGAACACTGAAGCTTTCTTT.

This clone has only one observation. The chain employs TRBV28 and TRBJ2-3; 9 nucleotides agree with TRBD2. The CDR3 consists of 14 residues. Germline CDR1 is MDHEN and CDR2 is SYDVKM. V lost 6 bases to trimming and J lost 4 bases; unmatched junction nucleotides: 5. CDR3 in amino acids: CASSSAGGADTQYF. The DNA of the CDR3 is TGTGCCAGCAGCTCGGCGGGAGGGGCAGATACGCAGTATTTT.

The chain is built from TRBV7-2 and TRBJ2-1; a possible D gene is TRBD1 (6 bases). V lost 1 base to trimming and J lost 6 bases, with 7 bases between them. Per germline, CDR1 SGHTA and CDR2 FQGNSA. The CDR3 totals 13 residues. The CDR3 protein is CASSLDRVNEQFF. The CDR3 nucleotides read TGTGCCAGCAGCTTAGACAGGGTCAATGAGCAGTTCTTC.

This clone was counted only a few times. V is TRBV5-8 and J is TRBJ2-2; TRBD1 matches 9 bases. The junction had 8 bases not matched to a gene; V was cut back by 4 bases and J by 4 bases. Germline CDR1 reads SGHTS; CDR2 reads YDEGEE. The CDR3 covers 16 residues. The CDR3 here is CASSLRTGVPTGELFF. The CDR3, as DNA: TGTGCCAGCAGCCTCCGGACAGGGGTGCCCACCGGGGAGCTGTTTTTT.

This clone was counted a single time. The DNA for the CDR3 is TGCAGCGCCAGGGACAGGTGGGGTCAGCCCCAGCATTTT. Its protein is CSARDRWGQPQHF. The rearrangement uses TRBV29-1 and TRBJ1-5, with 8 bases lining up with TRBD1. The ends lost 7 bases at V and 6 bases at J; junction bases unmatched: 8. CDR1 and CDR2 (germline): SQVTM, ANQGSEA. The CDR3 runs 13 residues.

This sequence joins TRBV28 and TRBJ2-5, with D possibly TRBD2 on 5 matching bases. Deletions cut 8 bases from V and 2 bases from J, with 12 bases between. CDR1 MDHEN and CDR2 SYDVKM come from the germline V gene. The CDR3 runs 13 residues. The CDR3 sequence is CASLGRTQETQYF. The CDR3 DNA reads as TGTGCCAGCCTAGGACGGACTCAAGAGACCCAGTACTTC.